The sample holds a few counts of the clone carrying this T cell receptor (beta chain). The sample is drawn from a study of T cells in Graves' hyperthyroidism and ophthalmopathy. The CDR3 runs 14 residues. V was trimmed by 0 bases and J by 8 bases, leaving 13 bases between them. Germline CDR1 LGHDT, CDR2 YNNKEL (reference sequence). What was amplified from RNA transcripts were TCR beta CDR3 regions. An initial round of RT-PCR targeting the TCR CDR3 relied on the HTBI primer set. TCRdb redid the calling of the multiplex PCR reads with MiXCR, one entry per CDR3 protein. Of around 570,000 distinct CDR3 sequences in the sample, 15% to 20% are singletons; the top ten hold roughly 44%. At least 3 on the Clinical Activity Score was recorded for ophthalmopathy patients, who also had NOSPECS grade at least 4 and duration under 3 months. Patients were excluded for uncontrolled infection, other autoimmune disease, pregnancy or lactation.

This TCR was recovered from a man between 40 and 49 years old with Graves' ophthalmopathy. Sample: blood. The chain carries TRBV3-1 and TRBJ1-2; no reliable D call. CDR3 sequence reads: CASSQDSRSDGYTF. The CDR3 coding sequence is TGTGCCAGCAGCCAAGACAGCCGATCGGACGGCTACACCTTC. Full variable domain (remainder filled in from reference TRBV3-1 and TRBJ1-2): DTAVSQTPKYLVTQMGNDKSIKCEQNLGHDTMYWYKQDSKKFLKIMFSYNNKELIINETVPNRFSPKSPDKAHLNLHINSLELGDSAVYFCASSQDSRSDGYTFGSGTRLTVV.